These T cell receptor beta chains were read from a single sample in a study of a mutant IDH1 vaccine in newly diagnosed glioma. Antigen specificity for these receptors is unknown. The method was immunoSEQ multiplex PCR; TCRdb's version includes in-frame clones alone and lacks a portion of them. The repertoire holds tens of thousands of clones, with around 83% as singletons. The sequenced sample was PBMCs, obtained from a glioma patient whose treatment included an IDH1 peptide vaccine. The receptors derive from a man aged 25 to 40 with glioma. CDR3s include the opening cysteine and the closing phenylalanine or tryptophan. D genes are given only for firm matches. The size entry is marked missing in some rows and otherwise reads once, few, many or a size class.

abundance,j_gene,d_gene,v_gene,CDR3aa,CDR3nt
NA,TRBJ2-5,TRBD2,TRBV5-1,CASSPRASSGGSQETQYF,TGCGCCAGCAGCCCTAGGGCCTCTAGCGGGGGTTCTCAAGAGACCCAGTACTTC
NA,TRBJ1-4,NA,TRBV19,CASRNRQADLNEKLFF,TGTGCCAGTAGAAACCGACAGGCGGACCTTAATGAAAAACTGTTTTTT
NA,TRBJ2-7,TRBD2,TRBV6-1,CASRPLAGGPGEQYF,TGTGCCAGCAGACCACTAGCGGGAGGGCCCGGAGAGCAGTACTTC
once,TRBJ2-7,TRBD1,TRBV27,CASSLRAGGQGIYEQYF,TGTGCCAGCAGTTTACGAGCTGGAGGACAGGGTATCTACGAGCAGTACTTC
NA,TRBJ2-4,TRBD2,TRBV9,CASSVDGGDGTKNIQYF,TGTGCCAGCAGCGTAGATGGGGGGGACGGGACCAAAAACATTCAGTACTTC
NA,TRBJ2-7,NA,TRBV7-9,CASSIISYEQYF,TGTGCCAGCAGCATTATCTCCTACGAGCAGTACTTC
NA,TRBJ1-1,NA,TRBV19,CASSRWGRNTEAFF,TGTGCCAGTAGTCGCTGGGGGAGGAACACTGAAGCTTTCTTT
NA,TRBJ2-4,NA,TRBV5-1,CASSLAGQGGNIQYF,TGCGCCAGCAGCTTGGCTGGCCAGGGTGGGAACATTCAGTACTTC
NA,TRBJ1-5,NA,TRBV5-6,CASSLISKEHQPQHF,TGTGCCAGCAGCTTGATCTCAAAAGAGCATCAGCCCCAGCATTTT
few,TRBJ1-6,TRBD1,TRBV5-1,CASSWDQTGNGSPLHF,TGCGCCAGCAGCTGGGATCAGACAGGGAACGGCTCACCCCTCCACTTT
NA,TRBJ2-2,TRBD2,TRBV5-8,CASSQGLARWTGELFF,TGTGCCAGCAGTCAAGGACTAGCGCGATGGACCGGGGAGCTGTTTTTT